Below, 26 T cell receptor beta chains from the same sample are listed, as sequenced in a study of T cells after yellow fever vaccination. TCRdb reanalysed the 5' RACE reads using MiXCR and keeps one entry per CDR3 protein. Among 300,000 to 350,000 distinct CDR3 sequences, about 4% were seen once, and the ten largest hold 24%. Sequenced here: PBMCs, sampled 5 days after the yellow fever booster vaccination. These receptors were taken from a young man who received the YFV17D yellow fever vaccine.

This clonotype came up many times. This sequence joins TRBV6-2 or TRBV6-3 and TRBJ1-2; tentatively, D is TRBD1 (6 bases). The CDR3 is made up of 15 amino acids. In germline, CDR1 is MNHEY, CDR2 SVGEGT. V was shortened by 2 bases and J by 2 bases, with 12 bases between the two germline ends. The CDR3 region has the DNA TGTGCCAGCAGTTACATGACAGGACAAAACTATGGCTACACCTTC. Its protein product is CASSYMTGQNYGYTF.

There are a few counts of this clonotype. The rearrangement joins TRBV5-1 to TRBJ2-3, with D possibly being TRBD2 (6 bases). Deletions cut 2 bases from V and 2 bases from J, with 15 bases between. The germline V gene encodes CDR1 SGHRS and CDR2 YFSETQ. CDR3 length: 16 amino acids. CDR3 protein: CASSFNELRDTDTQYF. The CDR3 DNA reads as TGCGCCAGCAGCTTCAACGAGCTGCGGGACACAGATACGCAGTATTTT.

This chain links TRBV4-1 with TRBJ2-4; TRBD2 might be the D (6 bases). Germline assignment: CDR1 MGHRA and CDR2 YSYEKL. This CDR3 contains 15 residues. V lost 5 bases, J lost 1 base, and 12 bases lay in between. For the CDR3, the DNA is TGCGCCAGCAGCACCCAGAGCGGGGCCAAAAACATTCAGTACTTC. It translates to CASSTQSGAKNIQYF.

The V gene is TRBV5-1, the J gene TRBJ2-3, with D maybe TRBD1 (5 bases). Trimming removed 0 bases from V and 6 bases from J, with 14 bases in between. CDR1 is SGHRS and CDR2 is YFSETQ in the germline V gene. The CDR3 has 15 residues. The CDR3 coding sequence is TGCGCCAGCAGCTTGGTGGCCTCAAAGGGGGATACGCAGTATTTT. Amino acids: CASSLVASKGDTQYF.

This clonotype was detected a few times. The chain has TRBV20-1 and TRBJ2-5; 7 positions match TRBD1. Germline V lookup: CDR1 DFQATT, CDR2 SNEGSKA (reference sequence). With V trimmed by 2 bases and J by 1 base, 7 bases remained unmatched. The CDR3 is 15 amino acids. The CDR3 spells CSARRTAGGQETQYF. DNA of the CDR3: TGCAGTGCTAGACGGACGGCAGGGGGCCAAGAGACCCAGTACTTC.

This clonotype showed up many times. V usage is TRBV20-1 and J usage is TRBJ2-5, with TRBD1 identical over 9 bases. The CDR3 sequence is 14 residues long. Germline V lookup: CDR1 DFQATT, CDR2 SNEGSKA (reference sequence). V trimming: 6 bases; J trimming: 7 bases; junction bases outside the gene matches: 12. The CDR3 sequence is CSASPGTGPGTQYF. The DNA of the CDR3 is TGCAGTGCCAGCCCTGGGACAGGGCCGGGGACCCAGTACTTC.

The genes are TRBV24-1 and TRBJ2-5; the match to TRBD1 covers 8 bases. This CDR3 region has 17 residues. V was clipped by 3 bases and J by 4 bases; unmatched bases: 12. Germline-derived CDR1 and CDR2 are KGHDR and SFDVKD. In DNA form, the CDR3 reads TGTGCCACCAGTGATCCGTGGACAGGGTCGGCAGCAGAGACCCAGTACTTC. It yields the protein CATSDPWTGSAAETQYF.

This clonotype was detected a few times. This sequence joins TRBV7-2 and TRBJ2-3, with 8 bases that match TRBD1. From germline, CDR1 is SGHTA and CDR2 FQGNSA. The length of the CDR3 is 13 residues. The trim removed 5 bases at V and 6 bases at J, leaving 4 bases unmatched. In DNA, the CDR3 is TGTGCCAGCAGCCGGACAGGGTACGATACGCAGTATTTT. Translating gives CASSRTGYDTQYF.

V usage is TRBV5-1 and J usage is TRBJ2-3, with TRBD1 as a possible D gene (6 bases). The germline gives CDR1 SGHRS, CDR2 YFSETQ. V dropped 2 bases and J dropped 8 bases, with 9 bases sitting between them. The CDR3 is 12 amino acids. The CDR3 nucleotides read TGCGCCAGCAGCTTAATCAGGGGTACGCAGTATTTT. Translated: CASSLIRGTQYF. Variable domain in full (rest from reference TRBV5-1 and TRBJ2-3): KAGVTQTPRYLIKTRGQQVTLSCSPISGHRSVSWYQQTPGQGLQFLFEYFSETQRNKGNFPGRFSGRQFSNSRSEMNVSTLELGDSALYLCASSLIRGTQYFGPGTRLTVL.

As DNA, the CDR3 is TGTGCCAGCAGTATAAAAGATGGGTTGGCTTTCTTT. It encodes CASSIKDGLAFF. The V call is TRBV6-5, the J call TRBJ1-1; D is unclear. CDR1 is MNHEY, CDR2 SVGAGI, per germline. The CDR3 consists of 12 residues. The germline V and J ends were trimmed by 5 bases and 11 bases, with 15 bases remaining between them.

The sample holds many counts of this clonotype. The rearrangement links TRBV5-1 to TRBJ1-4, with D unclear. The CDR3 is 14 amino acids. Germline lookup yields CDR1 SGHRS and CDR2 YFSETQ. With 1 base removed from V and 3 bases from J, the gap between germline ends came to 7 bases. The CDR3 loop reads CASSLLGANEKLFF. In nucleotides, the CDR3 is TGCGCCAGCAGCTTGTTAGGTGCTAATGAAAAACTGTTTTTT.

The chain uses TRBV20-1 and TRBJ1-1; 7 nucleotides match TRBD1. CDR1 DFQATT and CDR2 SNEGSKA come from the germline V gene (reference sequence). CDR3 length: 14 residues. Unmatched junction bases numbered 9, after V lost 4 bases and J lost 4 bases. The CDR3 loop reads CSAKRQGILTEAFF. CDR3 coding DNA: TGCAGTGCTAAACGACAGGGAATTCTCACTGAAGCTTTCTTT.

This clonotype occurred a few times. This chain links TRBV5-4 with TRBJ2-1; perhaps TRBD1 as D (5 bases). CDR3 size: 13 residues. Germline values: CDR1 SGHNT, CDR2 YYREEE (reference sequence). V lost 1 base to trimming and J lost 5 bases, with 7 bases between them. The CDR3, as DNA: TGTGCCAGCAGCTTGATAGGGGACAATGAGCAGTTCTTC. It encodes CASSLIGDNEQFF.

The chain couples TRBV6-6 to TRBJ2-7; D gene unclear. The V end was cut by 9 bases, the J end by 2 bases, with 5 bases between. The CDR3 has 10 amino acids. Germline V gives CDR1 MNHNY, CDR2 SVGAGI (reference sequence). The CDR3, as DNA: TGTGCCAGTGGAACCTACGAGCAGTACGTC. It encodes CASGTYEQYV.

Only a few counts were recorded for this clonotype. This CDR3 is CASSDFDNSGNTIYF. CDR3 coding DNA: TGTGCCAGCAGTGATTTTGACAACTCTGGAAACACCATATATTTT. The gene calls are TRBV2 and TRBJ1-3; the D is unclear. Trimming shortened V by 3 bases and J by 0 bases, and 9 bases separated the two germline ends. Germline assignment: CDR1 SNHLY and CDR2 FYNNEI. The CDR3 runs to 15 residues.

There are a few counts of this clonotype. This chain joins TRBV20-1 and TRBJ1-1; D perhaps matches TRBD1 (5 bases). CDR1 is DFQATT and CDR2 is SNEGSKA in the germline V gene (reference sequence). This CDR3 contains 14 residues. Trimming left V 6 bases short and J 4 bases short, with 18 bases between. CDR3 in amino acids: CSASRDPRFTEAFF. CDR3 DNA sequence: TGCAGTGCCAGCCGGGACCCAAGGTTCACTGAAGCTTTCTTT.

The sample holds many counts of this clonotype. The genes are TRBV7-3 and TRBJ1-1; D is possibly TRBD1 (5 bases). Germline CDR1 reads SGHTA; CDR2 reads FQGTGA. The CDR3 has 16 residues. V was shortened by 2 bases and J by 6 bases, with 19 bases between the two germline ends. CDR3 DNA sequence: TGTGCCAGCAGCTTAGATGTTGGACAACCCCCGGCTGAAGCTTTCTTT. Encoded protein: CASSLDVGQPPAEAFF.

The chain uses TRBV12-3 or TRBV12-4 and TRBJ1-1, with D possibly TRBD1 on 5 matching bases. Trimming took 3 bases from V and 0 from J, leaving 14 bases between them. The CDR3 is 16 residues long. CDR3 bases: TGTGCCAGCAGTTTTGGGCAGGGTGGCATGAACACTGAAGCTTTCTTT. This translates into CASSFGQGGMNTEAFF.

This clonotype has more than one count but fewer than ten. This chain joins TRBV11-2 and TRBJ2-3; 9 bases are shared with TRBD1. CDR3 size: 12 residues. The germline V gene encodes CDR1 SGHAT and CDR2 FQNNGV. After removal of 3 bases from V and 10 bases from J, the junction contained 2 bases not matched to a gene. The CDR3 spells CASSFGTGSQYF. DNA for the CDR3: TGTGCCAGCAGCTTCGGGACAGGGTCGCAGTATTTT.

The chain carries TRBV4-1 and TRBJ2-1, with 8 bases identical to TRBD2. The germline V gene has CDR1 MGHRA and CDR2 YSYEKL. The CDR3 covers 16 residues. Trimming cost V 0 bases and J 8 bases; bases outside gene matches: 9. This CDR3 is CASSQDLRVAGYEQFF. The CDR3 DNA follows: TGCGCCAGCAGCCAAGATCTCAGGGTAGCGGGGTATGAGCAGTTCTTC.

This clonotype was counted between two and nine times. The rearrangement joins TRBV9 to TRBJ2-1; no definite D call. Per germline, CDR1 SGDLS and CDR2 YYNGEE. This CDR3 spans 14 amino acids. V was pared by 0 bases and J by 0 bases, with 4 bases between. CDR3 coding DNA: TGTGCCAGCAGCGTAGCCGGCTCCTACAATGAGCAGTTCTTC. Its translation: CASSVAGSYNEQFF.

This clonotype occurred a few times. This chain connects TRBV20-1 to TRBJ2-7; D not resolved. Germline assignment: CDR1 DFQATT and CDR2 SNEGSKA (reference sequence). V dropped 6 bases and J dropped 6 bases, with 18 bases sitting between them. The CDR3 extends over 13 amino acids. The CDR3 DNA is TGCAGTGCATACGGGTCACTACGGCGCGAGCAGTACTTC. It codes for CSAYGSLRREQYF.

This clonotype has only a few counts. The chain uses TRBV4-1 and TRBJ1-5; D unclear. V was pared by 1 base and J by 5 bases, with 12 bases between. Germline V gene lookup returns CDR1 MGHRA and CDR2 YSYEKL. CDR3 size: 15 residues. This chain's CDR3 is CASSQAASNYQPQHF. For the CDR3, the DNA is TGCGCCAGCAGCCAAGCGGCCTCAAACTATCAGCCCCAGCATTTT.

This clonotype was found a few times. CDR3 nucleotide sequence: TGTGCCAGCAGCGTAGGCCAGGCCAGCACTGAAGCTTTCTTT. Translated: CASSVGQASTEAFF. The chain has TRBV9 and TRBJ1-1; D is ambiguous. The germline V gene encodes CDR1 SGDLS and CDR2 YYNGEE. Trimming removed 0 bases at V and 4 bases at J, with 10 bases between. The CDR3 is made up of 14 amino acids.

The CDR3 nucleotides are TGTGCCAGCAGCCAATCAACTAGCGGGGGGACCCAGTTCTTC. It encodes CASSQSTSGGTQFF. This rearrangement joins TRBV3-1 to TRBJ2-1; TRBD2 agrees at 12 bases. Germline loops: CDR1 LGHDT, CDR2 YNNKEL (reference sequence). V gave up 2 bases and J gave up 13 bases; unmatched junction bases: 6. The CDR3 runs to 14 residues.

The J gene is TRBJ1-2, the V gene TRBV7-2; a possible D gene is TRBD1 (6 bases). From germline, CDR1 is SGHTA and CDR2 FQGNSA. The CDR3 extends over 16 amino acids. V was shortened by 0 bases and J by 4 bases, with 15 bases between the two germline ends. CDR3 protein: CASSLAHGGASYGYTF. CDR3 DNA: TGTGCCAGCAGCTTAGCTCATGGGGGGGCCTCCTATGGCTACACCTTC.